This T cell receptor beta chain was sequenced in a study of STAT5B mutations in CD4+ large granular lymphocyte leukemia (dated by TCRdb to the early 2020s). The study in broad terms: Among healthy controls, the CDR3 'QG' motif was associated with a particular HLA allele. The TCRbeta repertoires of CD4+ T-cell large granular lymphocyte leukemia patients were compared with the TCRbeta repertoires of healthy blood donors. Flow cytometry performed on FACSCanto II or FACSVerse showed that the purified fractions had more than 95% purity among lymphocytes.

As concerns this clone: Its antigen specificity is not known. Base qualities are not recorded, but no much larger clone differs from it by a single base.

The immunoSEQ assay at survey resolution was used to sequence TCRbeta rearrangements from genomic DNA. In the original analysis: In the TCR sequencing data, the lowest productive clonotype frequency that could be detected was 2.59 x 10-5. Only productive TCRbeta rearrangements, defined as complete and in-frame sequences, were included in the analyses. Simpson clonality, calculated in the immunoSEQ Analyzer version 3.0, was used as the measure of sample clonality. Clones were grouped by frequency into very rare, small, medium, large (1-20%) or hyperexpanded (>20%) categories. Generation probabilities were estimated with OLGA 1.2.3, V-gene circos plots were made with VDJtools, specificities were searched in VDJdb, and CDR3 motifs were identified with GLIPH. TCRdb limited this immuneACCESS table to in-frame rearrangements with V and J called. A share of clones is missing; checked studies link under half to unresolved V genes, and the rest is unexplained. Clone size and V and J calls were adopted from that table, with D and trimming inferred from the DNA. Present in this sample are 35,000 to 40,000 clones, 65% to 90% of which were seen just once. Jointly, the top ten make up 1% to 1.5% of the sample.

The investigation overall reported the following: TRBV06-family usage was enriched among the top patient clones (8/27) compared with healthy controls (2/35). Main leukemic clonotypes were private to each patient, although roughly 25% of the main leukemic clonotypes were found at low frequency in the non-leukemic repertoires of other patients. CD4-sorted patient repertoires appeared more clonal than healthy CD4+ repertoires, and this difference persisted after removing the putative leukemic clones. The data were not HLA-matched, and the relatively small sample size could explain the higher clonality seen in CD4+ compared with CD8+ T-LGLL.

V loses 5 bases, J loses 4 bases, and the germline ends lie 11 bases apart. The CDR3, cysteine through phenylalanine, is 13 amino acids long. Only CDR3 DNA is held: 39 bases, read in frame from base 1. The germline V gene provides CDR1 SGHTA and CDR2 FQGNSA. Healthy controls were fewer than 40 blood donors whose buffy coats came from the Finnish Red Cross blood service. All TCR-sequenced material derived from peripheral blood: patient blood samples and healthy donor buffy coats. Ficoll-Hypaque gradient centrifugation was used to isolate peripheral blood mononuclear cells. CD4+ cells were magnetically purified from the buffy coats of healthy controls. The Gentra Puregene Cell and Tissue kit was used for genomic DNA extraction, and quantification was performed on a Qubit 2.0 fluorometer.

Material: CD4+ T cells from blood buffy coats. The rearrangement joined TRBV7-2 to TRBJ1-1; a tentative D call is TRBD1 (6 bases match). This TCR was recovered from a human donor in good health. The CDR3 corresponds to CASSPRGGTEAFF. The base sequence is TGTGCCAGCAGCCCAAGGGGGGGCACTGAAGCTTTCTTT.